Below, one T cell receptor beta chain is given with its context. The data were produced by immunoSEQ multiplex PCR, yet TCRdb's version contains in-frame clones alone and is incomplete. Counted here are around 110,000 clones, roughly 90% occurring once; the ten biggest clones make up 1.5% to 2%. J gave up 7 bases and V 0 bases, and 5 bases lay outside the gene matches. This CDR3 is 15 amino acids long. The data were taken from a study of PD-L1 blockade in urothelial cancer. Time point defined: peripheral blood 6 weeks after treatment start. The V call is TRBV6-7, the J call TRBJ1-5, with 8 bases matching TRBD1. TRBV6-7 is filed as an ORF, its function uncertain. The TCR comes from a man aged 55 to 70 with urothelial cancer. The source was PBMCs, collected around atezolizumab (anti-PD-L1) treatment. DNA of the CDR3: TGTGCCAGCAGTTACTCCGGACAGGGCGGACAGCCCCAGCATTTT. Translated, it gives CASSYSGQGGQPQHF.